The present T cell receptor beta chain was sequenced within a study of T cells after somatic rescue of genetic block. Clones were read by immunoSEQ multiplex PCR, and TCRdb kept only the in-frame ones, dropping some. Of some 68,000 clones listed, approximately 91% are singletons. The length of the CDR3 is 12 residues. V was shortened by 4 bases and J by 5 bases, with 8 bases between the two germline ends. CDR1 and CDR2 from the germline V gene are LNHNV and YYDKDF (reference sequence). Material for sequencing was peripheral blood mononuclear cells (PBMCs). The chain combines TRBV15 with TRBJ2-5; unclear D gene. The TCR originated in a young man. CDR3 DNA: TGTGCCACCAGCATGATCGGCGAGACCCAGTACTTC. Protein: CATSMIGETQYF.